These T cell receptor beta chains were read from a single sample in a study of blood T cell repertoires in COVID-19. Assay: immunoSEQ multiplex PCR; the TCRdb copy retains only in-frame clones and omits some. The sample has around 300,000 clones, nearly 90% seen once. What was sequenced was PBMCs or T cells enriched from blood (not recorded which). These TCRs come from a young woman with acute COVID-19. Both conserved end residues are part of each CDR3. The D gene is left open where the match is weak. Some rows mark clone size as missing; the rest say once, few, many or name a class of expanded clone.

NA | NA | TRBJ1-1 | TRBV9 | CASSAQGSNTEAFF | TGTGCCAGCAGCGCACAGGGATCGAACACTGAAGCTTTCTTT
TRBD2 | NA | TRBJ2-5 | TRBV9 | CASSVRSGSPQETQYF | TGTGCCAGCAGCGTGAGGAGCGGGAGCCCACAAGAGACCCAGTACTTC
NA | NA | TRBJ2-7 | TRBV4-1 | CASSHEGHYEQYF | TGCGCCAGCAGCCACGAGGGCCACTACGAGCAGTACTTC
NA | NA | TRBJ2-3 | TRBV5-6 | CASSSYYRDDTQYF | TGTGCCAGCAGCAGTTACTACAGGGATGATACGCAGTATTTT
TRBD1 | NA | TRBJ2-1 | TRBV30 | CAWRRWDSGNEQFF | TGTGCCTGGAGGAGGTGGGACAGCGGCAATGAGCAGTTCTTC
TRBD1 | NA | TRBJ1-1 | TRBV6-1 | CASSDRGQVNTEAFF | TGTGCCAGCAGTGACCGGGGACAGGTGAACACTGAAGCTTTCTTT
TRBD1 | NA | TRBJ2-2 | TRBV7-6 | CASSPTGAPGIPPGELFF | TGTGCCAGCAGCCCAACAGGGGCGCCAGGCATCCCTCCCGGGGAGCTGTTTTTT
TRBD2 | NA | TRBJ2-5 | TRBV11-2 | CASSWTSGREETQYF | TGTGCCAGCAGCTGGACTAGCGGGAGAGAAGAGACCCAGTACTTC
TRBD1 | NA | TRBJ1-5 | TRBV18 | CASSPADRAPQHF | TGTGCCAGCTCACCAGCCGACAGGGCGCCCCAGCATTTT
TRBD1 | NA | TRBJ1-2 | TRBV28 | CASSATGRYYGYTF | TGTGCCAGCAGTGCGACAGGGAGGTACTATGGCTACACCTTC
TRBD2 | once | TRBJ2-5 | TRBV20-1 | CSASELAGDGETQYF | TGCAGTGCTAGTGAGCTAGCGGGAGATGGGGAGACCCAGTACTTC
NA | NA | TRBJ2-3 | TRBV4-3 | CASSPTRGTDTQYF | TGCGCCAGCAGCCCCACCAGAGGGACAGATACGCAGTATTTT
NA | NA | TRBJ2-1 | TRBV6-2/TRBV6-3 | CASSYSSRGAIYNEQFF | TGTGCCAGCAGTTACTCGAGTCGGGGGGCTATCTACAATGAGCAGTTCTTC
NA | once | TRBJ1-5 | TRBV30 | CAWSRGYGEPQHF | TGTGCCTGGAGTCGGGGGTACGGCGAGCCCCAGCATTTT
NA | NA | TRBJ2-2 | TRBV5-1 | CASRVRGPGELFF | TGCGCCAGCAGGGTCAGGGGCCCCGGGGAGCTGTTTTTT
TRBD2 | few | TRBJ2-3 | TRBV5-1 | CASSTELLAGVADTQYF | TGCGCCAGCAGCACGGAGCTACTAGCGGGAGTCGCAGATACGCAGTATTTT
NA | NA | TRBJ1-1 | TRBV7-9 | CASSYLGGLTTEAFF | TGTGCCAGCAGCTACCTCGGGGGGTTGACCACTGAAGCTTTCTTT
NA | NA | TRBJ2-7 | TRBV4-1 | CASSQGAGTLSYEQYF | TGCGCCAGCAGCCAAGGCGCGGGAACCTTATCCTACGAGCAGTACTTC
NA | few | TRBJ1-4 | TRBV15 | CATSSGAGTGGEKLFF | TGTGCCACCAGCAGTGGAGCGGGGACCGGGGGCGAAAAACTGTTTTTT
NA | few | TRBJ1-4 | TRBV7-2 | CASSLVGGRGEKLFF | TGTGCCAGCAGCTTAGTGGGGGGAAGGGGTGAAAAACTGTTTTTT
TRBD1 | NA | TRBJ2-1 | TRBV7-9 | CASSFPWDRGRSHEQFF | TGTGCCAGCAGCTTTCCATGGGACAGGGGGCGCAGCCATGAGCAGTTCTTC
NA | NA | TRBJ1-2 | TRBV5-8 | CASSFGFTGFWGYTF | TGTGCCAGCAGCTTTGGGTTCACAGGCTTTTGGGGCTACACCTTC
TRBD2 | NA | TRBJ2-5 | TRBV7-9 | CASSLGTSQETQYF | TGTGCCAGCAGCTTGGGGACTAGTCAAGAGACCCAGTACTTC
NA | NA | TRBJ1-2 | TRBV30 | CAWSGFNYGYTF | TGTGCCTGGTCAGGATTTAACTATGGCTACACCTTC
TRBD2 | NA | TRBJ2-6 | TRBV3-1/TRBV3-2 | CASSQVGRAEGPGANVLTF | TGTGCCAGCAGCCAAGTCGGGAGGGCCGAGGGTCCTGGGGCCAACGTCCTGACTTTC
NA | once | TRBJ2-2 | TRBV5-1 | CASSSVEHTGELFF | TGCGCCAGCAGCTCTGTAGAGCACACCGGGGAGCTGTTTTTT
TRBD1 | NA | TRBJ1-2 | TRBV28 | CASTRERGLGYTF | TGTGCCAGCACCCGGGAAAGGGGGCTTGGCTACACCTTC
TRBD1 | NA | TRBJ1-3 | TRBV15 | CATSPYGRGQGGGNTIYF | TGTGCCACCAGCCCCTACGGGAGGGGACAGGGTGGTGGAAACACCATATATTTT
TRBD2 | NA | TRBJ2-7 | TRBV4-1 | CASSFGLAGGKSYEQYF | TGCGCCAGCAGCTTTGGACTAGCGGGAGGCAAATCCTACGAGCAGTACTTC
TRBD1 | NA | TRBJ2-7 | TRBV3-1/TRBV3-2 | CASSHWDSSYEQYF | TGTGCCAGCAGCCACTGGGACAGCTCCTACGAGCAGTACTTC
NA | NA | TRBJ2-7 | TRBV7-8 | CASSLTRQDPYEQYF | TGTGCCAGCAGCTTAACCCGACAGGACCCCTACGAGCAGTACTTC
NA | NA | TRBJ1-1 | TRBV6-1 | CASSEVVTLRNTEAFF | TGTGCCAGCAGTGAAGTTGTCACACTAAGAAACACTGAAGCTTTCTTT
NA | NA | TRBJ1-1 | TRBV12-2 | CASRLDTGTNTEAFF | TGTGCAAGTCGCTTAGATACAGGGACAAACACTGAAGCTTTCTTT
TRBD2 | once | TRBJ2-7 | TRBV5-4 | CASSPTRGRAYEQYF | TGTGCCAGCAGCCCAACGCGCGGGAGGGCCTACGAGCAGTACTTC
NA | once | TRBJ1-5 | TRBV20-1 | CSATDRILNQPQHF | TGCAGTGCTACTGACAGGATTCTCAATCAGCCCCAGCATTTT
TRBD1 | NA | TRBJ1-2 | TRBV18 | CASSPLGQGDGYTF | TGTGCCAGCTCACCATTGGGACAGGGTGACGGCTACACCTTC
NA | NA | TRBJ2-7 | TRBV11-2 | CASSLGVEQYF | TGTGCCAGCAGCTTAGGCGTCGAGCAGTACTTC
NA | NA | TRBJ1-5 | TRBV6-6 | CASTPLAGVGVQPQHF | TGTGCCAGCACTCCTCTCGCGGGCGTGGGAGTTCAGCCCCAGCATTTT
TRBD1 | NA | TRBJ1-1 | TRBV28 | CASSLGQGETEAFF | TGTGCCAGCAGTTTGGGACAGGGGGAAACTGAAGCTTTCTTT
NA | NA | TRBJ2-2 | TRBV11-2 | CASTSRWSERHNTGELFF | TGTGCCAGCACATCCCGGTGGTCAGAGAGGCATAACACCGGGGAGCTGTTTTTT
NA | NA | TRBJ1-5 | TRBV5-1 | CASSSGPGNNQPQHF | TGCGCCTCCAGCTCTGGGCCCGGTAACAATCAGCCCCAGCATTTT
NA | NA | TRBJ1-5 | TRBV7-2 | CASSLGAPQGQPQHF | TGTGCCAGCAGCTTAGGTGCCCCTCAGGGTCAGCCCCAGCATTTT